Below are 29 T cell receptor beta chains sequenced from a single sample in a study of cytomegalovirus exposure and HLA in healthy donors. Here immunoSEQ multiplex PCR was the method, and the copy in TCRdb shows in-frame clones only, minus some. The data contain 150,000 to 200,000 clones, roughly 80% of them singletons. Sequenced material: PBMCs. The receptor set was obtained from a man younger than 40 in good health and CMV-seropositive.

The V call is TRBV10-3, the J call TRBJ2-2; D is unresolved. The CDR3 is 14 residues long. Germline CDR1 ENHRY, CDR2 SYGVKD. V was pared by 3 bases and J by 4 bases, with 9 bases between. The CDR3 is CAISDPRFTGELFF. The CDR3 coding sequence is TGTGCCATCAGTGACCCCAGATTCACCGGGGAGCTGTTTTTT.

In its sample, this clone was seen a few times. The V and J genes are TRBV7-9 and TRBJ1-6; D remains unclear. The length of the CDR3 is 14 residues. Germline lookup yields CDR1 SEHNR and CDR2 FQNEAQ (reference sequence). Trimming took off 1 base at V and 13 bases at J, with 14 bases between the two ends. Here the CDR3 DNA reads TGTGCCAGCAGCTTAGTACAGCCGTTGGCTCCCCTCCACTTT. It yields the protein CASSLVQPLAPLHF.

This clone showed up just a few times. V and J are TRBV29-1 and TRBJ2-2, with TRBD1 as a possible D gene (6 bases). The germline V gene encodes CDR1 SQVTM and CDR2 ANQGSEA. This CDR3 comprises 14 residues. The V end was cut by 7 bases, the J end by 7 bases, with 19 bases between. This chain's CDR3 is CSAPLVQGHGELFF. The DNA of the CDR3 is TGCAGCGCCCCACTGGTGCAGGGGCACGGGGAGCTGTTTTTT.

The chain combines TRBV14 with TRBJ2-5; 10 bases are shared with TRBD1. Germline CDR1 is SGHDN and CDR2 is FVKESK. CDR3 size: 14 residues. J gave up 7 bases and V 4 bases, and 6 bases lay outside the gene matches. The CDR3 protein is CASSRATGGVTQYF. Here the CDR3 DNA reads TGTGCCAGCAGCCGGGCGACAGGGGGCGTGACCCAGTACTTC.

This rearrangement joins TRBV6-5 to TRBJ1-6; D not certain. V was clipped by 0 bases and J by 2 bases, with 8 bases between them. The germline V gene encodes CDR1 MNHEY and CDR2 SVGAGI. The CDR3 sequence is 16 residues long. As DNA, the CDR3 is TGTGCCAGCAGTTACTCTCAGCGAGCCTATAATTCACCCCTCCACTTT. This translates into CASSYSQRAYNSPLHF.

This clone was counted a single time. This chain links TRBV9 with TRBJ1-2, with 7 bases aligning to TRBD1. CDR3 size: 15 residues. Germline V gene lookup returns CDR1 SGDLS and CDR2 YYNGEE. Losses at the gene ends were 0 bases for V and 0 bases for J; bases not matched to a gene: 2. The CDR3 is CASSVVDRPNYGYTF. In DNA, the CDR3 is TGTGCCAGCAGCGTAGTGGACAGGCCTAACTATGGCTACACCTTC.

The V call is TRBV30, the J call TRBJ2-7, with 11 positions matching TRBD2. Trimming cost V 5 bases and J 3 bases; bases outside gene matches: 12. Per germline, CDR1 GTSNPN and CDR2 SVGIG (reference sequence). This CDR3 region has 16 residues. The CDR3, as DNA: TGTGCCTGGTCCCGATCCCCTAGCGGGGGGTACTACGAGCAGTACTTC. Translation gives CAWSRSPSGGYYEQYF.

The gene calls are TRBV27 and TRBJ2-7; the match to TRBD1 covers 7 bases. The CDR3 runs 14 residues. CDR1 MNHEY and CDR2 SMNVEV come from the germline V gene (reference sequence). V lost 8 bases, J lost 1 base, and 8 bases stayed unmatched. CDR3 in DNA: TGTGCCAGCCGGAAAGAGGGACAGTCCTACGAGCAGTACTTC. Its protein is CASRKEGQSYEQYF.

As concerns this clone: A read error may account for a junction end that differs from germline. CDR3: CASSYSTGRAYSEQFF. DNA of the CDR3: TGTGCCAGCAGTTACTCGACAGGGCGGGCCTACAGTGAGCAGTTCTTC. The chain employs TRBV6-5 and TRBJ2-1, with TRBD1 matching 7 bases. The germline CDR1 and CDR2 sequences are MNHEY and SVGAGI. The length of the CDR3 is 16 residues.

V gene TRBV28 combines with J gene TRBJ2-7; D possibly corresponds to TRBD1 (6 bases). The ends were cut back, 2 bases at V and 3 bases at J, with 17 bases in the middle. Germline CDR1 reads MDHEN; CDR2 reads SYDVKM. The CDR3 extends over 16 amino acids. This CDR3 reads CASSLTGPQEGYEQYF. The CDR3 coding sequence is TGTGCCAGCAGTTTAACAGGGCCTCAAGAGGGCTACGAGCAGTACTTC.

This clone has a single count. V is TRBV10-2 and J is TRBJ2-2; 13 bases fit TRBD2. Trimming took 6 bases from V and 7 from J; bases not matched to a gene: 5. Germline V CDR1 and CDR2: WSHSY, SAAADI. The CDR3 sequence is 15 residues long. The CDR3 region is CASRTSGGAGGELFF. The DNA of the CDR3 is TGCGCCAGCAGAACTAGCGGGGGGGCTGGCGGGGAGCTGTTTTTT.

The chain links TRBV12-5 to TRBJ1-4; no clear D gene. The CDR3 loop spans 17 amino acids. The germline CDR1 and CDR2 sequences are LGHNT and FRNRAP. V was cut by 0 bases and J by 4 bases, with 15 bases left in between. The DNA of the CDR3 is TGTGCTAGTGGTTTGGTACTTCCCCAGGCCGATAATGAAAAACTGTTTTTT. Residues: CASGLVLPQADNEKLFF.

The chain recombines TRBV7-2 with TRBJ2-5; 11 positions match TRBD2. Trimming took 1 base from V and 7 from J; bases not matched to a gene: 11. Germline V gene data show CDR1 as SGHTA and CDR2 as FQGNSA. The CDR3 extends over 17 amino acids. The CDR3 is CASSLVVLAGGPGTQYF. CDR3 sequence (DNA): TGTGCCAGCAGCTTAGTCGTCTTAGCGGGGGGGCCGGGGACCCAGTACTTC.

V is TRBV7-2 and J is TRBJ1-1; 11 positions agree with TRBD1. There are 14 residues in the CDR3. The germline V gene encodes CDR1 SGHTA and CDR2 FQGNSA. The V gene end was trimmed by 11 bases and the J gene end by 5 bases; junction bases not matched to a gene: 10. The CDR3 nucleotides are TGTGCCTCCTCGCCGGGACAGGGGGGAACTGAAGCTTTCTTT. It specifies CASSPGQGGTEAFF. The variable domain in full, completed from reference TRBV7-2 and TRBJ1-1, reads GAGVSQSPSNKVTEKGKDVELRCDPISGHTALYWYRQSLGQGLEFLIYFQGNSAPDKSGLPSDRFSAERTGGSVSTLTIQRTQQEDSAVYLCASSPGQGGTEAFFGQGTRLTVV.

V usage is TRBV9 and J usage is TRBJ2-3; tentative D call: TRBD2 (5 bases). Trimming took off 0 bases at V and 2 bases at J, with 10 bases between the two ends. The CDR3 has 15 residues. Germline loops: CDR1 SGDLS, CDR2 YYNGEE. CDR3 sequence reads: CASSVERGFTDTQYF. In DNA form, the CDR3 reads TGTGCCAGCAGCGTAGAGCGCGGGTTCACAGATACGCAGTATTTT.

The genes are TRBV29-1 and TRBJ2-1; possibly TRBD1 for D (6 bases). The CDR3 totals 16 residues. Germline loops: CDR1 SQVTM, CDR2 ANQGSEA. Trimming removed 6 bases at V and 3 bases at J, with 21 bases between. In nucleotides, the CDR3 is TGCAGCGTAGGAAGAGAGGACAGCTATAGCTACAATGAGCAGTTCTTC. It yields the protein CSVGREDSYSYNEQFF.

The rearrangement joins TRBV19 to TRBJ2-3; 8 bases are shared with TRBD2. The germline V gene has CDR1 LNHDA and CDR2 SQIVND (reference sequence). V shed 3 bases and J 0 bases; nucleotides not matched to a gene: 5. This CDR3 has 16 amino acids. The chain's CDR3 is CASSMGSGVSTDTQYF. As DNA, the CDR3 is TGTGCCAGTAGTATGGGTAGCGGGGTGAGCACAGATACGCAGTATTTT.

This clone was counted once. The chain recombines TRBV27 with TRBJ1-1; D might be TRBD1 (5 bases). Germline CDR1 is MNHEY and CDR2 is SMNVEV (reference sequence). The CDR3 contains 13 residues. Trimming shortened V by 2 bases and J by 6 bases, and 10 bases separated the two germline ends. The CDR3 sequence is CASSLRGGAEAFF. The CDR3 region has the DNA TGTGCCAGCAGTTTAAGGGGTGGGGCTGAAGCTTTCTTT.

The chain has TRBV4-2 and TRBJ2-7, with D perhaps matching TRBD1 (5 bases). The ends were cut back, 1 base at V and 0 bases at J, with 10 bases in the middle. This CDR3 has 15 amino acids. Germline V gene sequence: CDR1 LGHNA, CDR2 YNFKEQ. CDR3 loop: CASSQVPGFSYEQYF. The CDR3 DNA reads TGTGCCAGCAGCCAAGTACCAGGGTTCTCCTACGAGCAGTACTTC.

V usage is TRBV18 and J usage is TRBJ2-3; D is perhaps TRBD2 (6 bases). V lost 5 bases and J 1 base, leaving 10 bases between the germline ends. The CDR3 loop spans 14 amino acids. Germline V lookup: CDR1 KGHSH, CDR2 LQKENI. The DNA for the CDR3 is TGTGCCAGCTCATTGCGGGGAGGCACAGATACGCAGTATTTT. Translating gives CASSLRGGTDTQYF.

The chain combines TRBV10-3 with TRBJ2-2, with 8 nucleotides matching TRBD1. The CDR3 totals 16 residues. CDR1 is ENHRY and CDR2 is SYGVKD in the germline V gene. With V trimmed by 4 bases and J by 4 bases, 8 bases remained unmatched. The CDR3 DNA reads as TGTGCCATCAGTGTTTTAGGACAGGGTAGCACCGGGGAGCTGTTTTTT. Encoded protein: CAISVLGQGSTGELFF.

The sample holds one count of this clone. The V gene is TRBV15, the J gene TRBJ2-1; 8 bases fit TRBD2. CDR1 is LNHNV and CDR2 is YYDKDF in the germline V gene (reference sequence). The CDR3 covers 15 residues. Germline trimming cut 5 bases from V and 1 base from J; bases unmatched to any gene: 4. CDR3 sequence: CATSGGGTSYNEQFF. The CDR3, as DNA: TGTGCCACCAGCGGCGGGGGGACGTCCTACAATGAGCAGTTCTTC.

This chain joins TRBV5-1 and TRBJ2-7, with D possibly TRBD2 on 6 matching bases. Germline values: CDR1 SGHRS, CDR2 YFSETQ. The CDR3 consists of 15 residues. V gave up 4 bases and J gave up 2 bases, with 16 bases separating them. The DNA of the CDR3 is TGCGCCAGCAGCCCGCGCGGGACGGCCACCTACGAGCAGTACTTC. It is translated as CASSPRGTATYEQYF.

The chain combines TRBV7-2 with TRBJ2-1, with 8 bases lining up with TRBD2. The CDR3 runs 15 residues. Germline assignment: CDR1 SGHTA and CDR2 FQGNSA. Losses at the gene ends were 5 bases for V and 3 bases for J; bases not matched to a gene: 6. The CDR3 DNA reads TGTGCCAGCAGCCCGTTAGCGGGGCACTACAATGAGCAGTTCTTC. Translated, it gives CASSPLAGHYNEQFF.

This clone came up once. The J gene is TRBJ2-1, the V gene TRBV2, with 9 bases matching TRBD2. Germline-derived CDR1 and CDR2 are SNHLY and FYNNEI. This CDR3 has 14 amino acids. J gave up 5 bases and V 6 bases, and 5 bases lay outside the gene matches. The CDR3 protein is CASRPGTSNNEQFF. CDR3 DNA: TGTGCCAGCAGACCCGGGACTAGCAACAATGAGCAGTTCTTC.

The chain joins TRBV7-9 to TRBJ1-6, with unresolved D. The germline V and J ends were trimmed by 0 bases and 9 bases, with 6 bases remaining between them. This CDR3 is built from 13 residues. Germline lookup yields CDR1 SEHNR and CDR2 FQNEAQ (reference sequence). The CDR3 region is CASSLAESSPLHF. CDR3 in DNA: TGTGCCAGCAGCTTAGCTGAGTCTTCACCCCTCCACTTT.

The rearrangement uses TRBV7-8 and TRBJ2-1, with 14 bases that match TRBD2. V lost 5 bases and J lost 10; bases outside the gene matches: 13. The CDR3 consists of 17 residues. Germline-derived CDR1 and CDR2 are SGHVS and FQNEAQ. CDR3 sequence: CASSPTLRLAGGPEQFF. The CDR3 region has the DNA TGTGCCAGCAGCCCAACACTAAGACTAGCGGGGGGGCCCGAGCAGTTCTTC.

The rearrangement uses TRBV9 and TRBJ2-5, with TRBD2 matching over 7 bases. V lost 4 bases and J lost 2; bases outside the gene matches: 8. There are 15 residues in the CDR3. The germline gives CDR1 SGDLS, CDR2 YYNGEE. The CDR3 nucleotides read TGTGCCAGCAGCCCACCGCGGGGAGGGCAAGAGACCCAGTACTTC. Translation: CASSPPRGGQETQYF.

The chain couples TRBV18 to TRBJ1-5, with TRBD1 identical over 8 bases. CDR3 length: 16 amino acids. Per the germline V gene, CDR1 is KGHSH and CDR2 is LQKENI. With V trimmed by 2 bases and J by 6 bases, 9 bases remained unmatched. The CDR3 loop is CASSPDRGSMAQPQHF. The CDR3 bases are TGTGCCAGCTCACCAGACAGGGGATCGATGGCTCAGCCCCAGCATTTT.